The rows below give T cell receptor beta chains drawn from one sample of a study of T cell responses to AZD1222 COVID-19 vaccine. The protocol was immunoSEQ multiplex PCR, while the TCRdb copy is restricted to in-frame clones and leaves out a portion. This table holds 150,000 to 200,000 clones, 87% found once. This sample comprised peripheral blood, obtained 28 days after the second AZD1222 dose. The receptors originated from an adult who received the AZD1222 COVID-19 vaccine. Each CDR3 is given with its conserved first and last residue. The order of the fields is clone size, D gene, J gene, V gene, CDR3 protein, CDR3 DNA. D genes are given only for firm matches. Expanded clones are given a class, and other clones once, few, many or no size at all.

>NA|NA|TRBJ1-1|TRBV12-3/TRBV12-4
CASSPATVEAFF
TGTGCCAGCAGCCCCGCGACAGTGGAAGCTTTCTTT
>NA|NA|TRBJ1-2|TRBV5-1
CASSLEGTSDGYTF
TGCGCCAGCAGCTTGGAGGGGACTAGCGATGGCTACACCTTC
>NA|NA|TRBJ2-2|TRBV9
CASSVGPGGTGELFF
TGTGCCAGCAGCGTGGGGCCAGGCGGCACCGGGGAGCTGTTTTTT
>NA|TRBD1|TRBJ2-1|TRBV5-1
CASSLAGTDSHNEQFF
TGCGCCAGCAGCTTGGCCGGGACAGACTCCCACAATGAGCAGTTCTTC
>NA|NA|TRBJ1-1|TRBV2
CASSKQGANTEAFF
TGTGCCAGCAGCAAACAAGGCGCGAACACTGAAGCTTTCTTT
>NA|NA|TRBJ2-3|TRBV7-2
CASRFGARDTQYF
TGTGCCAGCAGGTTTGGTGCGAGGGATACGCAGTATTTT
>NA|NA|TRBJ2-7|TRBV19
CASRTGTGVYEQYF
TGTGCCAGTAGAACCGGGACTGGAGTCTACGAGCAGTACTTC
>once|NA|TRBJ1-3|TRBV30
CAWSVGLSGNTIYF
TGTGCCTGGAGTGTTGGCCTCTCTGGAAACACCATATATTTT
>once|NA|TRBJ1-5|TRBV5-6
CASSNRGEGTRNQPQHF
TGTGCCAGCAGCAATCGAGGGGAAGGGACTCGCAATCAGCCCCAGCATTTT
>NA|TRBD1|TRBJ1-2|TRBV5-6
CASSLVLGTANYGYTF
TGTGCCAGCAGCTTGGTACTCGGGACAGCTAACTATGGCTACACCTTC
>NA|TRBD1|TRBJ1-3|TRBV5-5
CASSSGQRNTIYF
TGTGCCAGCAGCTCGGGACAGAGAAACACCATATATTTT
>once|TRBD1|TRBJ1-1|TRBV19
CASSTDRGQKAFF
TGTGCCAGTAGTACCGACAGGGGCCAAAAAGCTTTCTTT
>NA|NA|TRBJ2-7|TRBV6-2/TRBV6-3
CASSDPGHEQYF
TGTGCCAGCAGCGACCCCGGCCACGAGCAGTACTTC
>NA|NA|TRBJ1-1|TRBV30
CAWSGFKNTEAFF
TGTGCCTGGAGTGGATTTAAGAACACTGAAGCTTTCTTT
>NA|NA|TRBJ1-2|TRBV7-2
CASSSQTGGDYGYTF
TGTGCCAGCAGCTCCCAAACCGGAGGGGACTATGGCTACACCTTC
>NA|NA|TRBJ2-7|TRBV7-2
CASSLDQGGTGEQYF
TGTGCCAGCAGCTTAGACCAGGGAGGAACAGGCGAGCAGTACTTC
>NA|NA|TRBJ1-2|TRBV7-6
CASSLDDRYGYTF
TGTGCCAGCAGCTTAGACGACAGATATGGCTACACCTTC
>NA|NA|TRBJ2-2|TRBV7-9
CASSLAGLDAGELFF
TGTGCCAGCAGCTTAGCGGGCCTAGACGCCGGGGAGCTGTTTTTT
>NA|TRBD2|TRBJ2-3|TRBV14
CASSQKTSGGANTQYF
TGTGCCAGCAGCCAAAAAACTAGCGGGGGGGCCAATACGCAGTATTTT
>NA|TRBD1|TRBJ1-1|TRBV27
CASSPGTGVDTEAFF
TGTGCCAGCAGTCCGGGGACAGGGGTGGACACTGAAGCTTTCTTT
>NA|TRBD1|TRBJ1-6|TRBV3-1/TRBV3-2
CASSQGTGAGSPLHF
TGTGCCAGCAGCCAAGGCACAGGGGCCGGATCACCCCTCCACTTT
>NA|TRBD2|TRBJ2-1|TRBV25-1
CASRNLAGLSSYNEQFF
TGTGCCAGCAGGAACCTAGCGGGGCTTAGCTCCTACAATGAGCAGTTCTTC
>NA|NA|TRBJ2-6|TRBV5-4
CASSFPSGANVLTF
TGTGCCAGCAGCTTTCCTTCTGGGGCCAACGTCCTGACTTTC
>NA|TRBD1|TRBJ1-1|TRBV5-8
CASSLPRDSAKTEAFF
TGTGCCAGCAGCTTACCAAGGGACAGCGCGAAAACTGAAGCTTTCTTT
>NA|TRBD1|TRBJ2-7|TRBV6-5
CASSFGQGEGYEQYF
TGTGCCAGCAGCTTCGGACAGGGAGAGGGCTACGAGCAGTACTTC
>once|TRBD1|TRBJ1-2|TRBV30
CAWDRTGVGYGYTF
TGTGCCTGGGACAGAACAGGGGTGGGCTATGGCTACACCTTC